Shown below are 20 T cell receptor beta chains from a single sample sequenced in a study of blood T cell repertoires in COVID-19 (dated by TCRdb to between 2020 and 2021). Library creation used the immunoSEQ multiplex PCR assay. As stored in TCRdb, this immuneACCESS dataset retains in-frame rearrangements with V and J assigned. A fraction of the clones does not appear; measured against another copy, unresolved V genes explain less than half of the discrepancy, and the remainder lacks a known reason. Within this sample are about 180,000 clones, with roughly nine tenths of them counted one time only. The ten top clones hold roughly 2.9% of the sample. The sequenced material came from peripheral blood. These receptors all stem from a woman in her thirties with active or convalescent COVID-19.

The chain combines TRBV6-5 with TRBJ1-1; D is unclear. Deletions cut 6 bases from V and 6 bases from J, with 14 bases between. CDR3 length: 13 amino acids. Germline assignment: CDR1 MNHEY and CDR2 SVGAGI. The chain's CDR3 is CASSASNPPEAFF. CDR3 bases: TGTGCCAGCAGCGCCAGTAACCCGCCTGAAGCTTTCTTT.

The chain has TRBV3-1 (or the pseudogene TRBV3-2) and TRBJ1-5; D gene ambiguous. Trimming shortened V by 1 base and J by 4 bases, and 8 bases separated the two germline ends. Germline CDR1 LGHDT, CDR2 YNNKEL (reference sequence). The CDR3 length is 14 residues. CDR3 in DNA: TGTGCCAGCAGCCAAGCCAGGAAGAATCAGCCCCAGCATTTT. Its translation is CASSQARKNQPQHF.

The chain's CDR3 is CASSKTSGRYEQFF. Written as DNA, the CDR3 is TGTGCCAGCAGCAAGACTAGCGGGAGATATGAGCAGTTCTTC. The rearrangement links TRBV6-5 to TRBJ2-1; TRBD2 matches 12 bases. The CDR3 runs 14 residues. Germline V lookup: CDR1 MNHEY, CDR2 SVGAGI. The trim removed 6 bases at V and 8 bases at J, leaving 5 bases unmatched.

This chain links TRBV18 with TRBJ2-3; possible D gene TRBD2, 6 bases. Trimming removed 3 bases at V and 6 bases at J, with 13 bases between. The germline V gene has CDR1 KGHSH and CDR2 LQKENI. The length of the CDR3 is 14 residues. The CDR3 is CASSPPWGVDTQYF. In nucleotides, the CDR3 is TGTGCCAGCTCACCCCCTTGGGGGGTTGATACGCAGTATTTT.

V is TRBV13 and J is TRBJ2-1; TRBD2 matches 10 bases. CDR1 and CDR2 (germline): PRHDT, FYEKMQ (reference sequence). The CDR3 runs to 14 residues. J was trimmed by 7 bases and V by 8 bases; bases with no gene match: 8. The CDR3 reads CASLQASGSNEQFF. As DNA, the CDR3 is TGTGCCAGCCTACAGGCTAGCGGGAGTAATGAGCAGTTCTTC.

This sequence joins TRBV19 and TRBJ1-1, with TRBD1 matching 7 bases. After removal of 8 bases from V and 1 base from J, the junction contained 4 bases not matched to a gene. CDR1 is LNHDA, CDR2 SQIVND, per germline (reference sequence). CDR3 length equals 13 residues. The CDR3 DNA reads as TGTGCCAGTTCGTGGACAGGGAACACTGAAGCTTTCTTT. It encodes CASSWTGNTEAFF.

V and J are TRBV28 and TRBJ2-2; TRBD1 is a possible D gene (6 bases). V was shortened by 4 bases and J by 7 bases, with 19 bases between the two germline ends. This CDR3 comprises 16 residues. Germline CDR1 is MDHEN and CDR2 is SYDVKM. CDR3 residues: CASSYSSTGSGGELFF. The CDR3, as DNA: TGTGCCAGCAGTTACTCTTCCACAGGGTCGGGCGGGGAGCTGTTTTTT.

The chain is built from TRBV6-2 or TRBV6-3 and TRBJ2-7; 10 positions agree with TRBD1. V lost 5 bases, J lost 7 bases, and 8 bases stayed unmatched. The CDR3 covers 14 residues. Germline-derived CDR1 and CDR2 are MNHEY and SVGEGT. As DNA, the CDR3 is TGTGCCAGCAGTCCGGGACAGGGGACTTGGGAGCAGTACTTC. Its protein product is CASSPGQGTWEQYF.

Of note for this clone: The same CDR3 also results from other DNA sequences found in this sample. The CDR3 spells CASSLNSNQPQHF. The CDR3 DNA sequence: TGTGCCAGCAGCCTAAATAGCAATCAGCCCCAGCATTTT. The chain couples TRBV6-5 to TRBJ1-5, with D unclear. V lost 6 bases, J lost 0 bases, and 6 bases lay in between. The CDR3 runs 13 residues. Germline V gives CDR1 MNHEY, CDR2 SVGAGI.

The chain is built from TRBV19 and TRBJ1-2; 10 nucleotides line up with TRBD1. This CDR3 spans 16 amino acids. Trimming at V came to 3 bases and at J to 3 bases, leaving 7 bases not matched to a gene. The germline gives CDR1 LNHDA, CDR2 SQIVND (reference sequence). The CDR3 coding sequence is TGTGCCAGTAGTATTAGCCGGGACAGGGGCTACTATGGCTACACCTTC. This translates into CASSISRDRGYYGYTF.

This rearrangement joins TRBV5-5 to TRBJ1-3, with D possibly being TRBD1 (6 bases). Trimming cost V 0 bases and J 1 base, with 8 bases left between them. The CDR3 is made up of 15 amino acids. From germline, CDR1 is SGHKS and CDR2 YYEKEE (reference sequence). In nucleotides, the CDR3 is TGTGCCAGCAGCTTGGGGACAGATTCTGGAAACACCATATATTTT. Its protein is CASSLGTDSGNTIYF.

The chain carries TRBV19 and TRBJ2-3; TRBD2 matches 12 bases. CDR3 length: 15 amino acids. Germline V lookup: CDR1 LNHDA, CDR2 SQIVND (reference sequence). After removal of 6 bases from V and 4 bases from J, the junction contained 5 bases not matched to a gene. The CDR3 DNA reads as TGTGCCAGTAGGACTAGCGGGAGAGGCCCAGATACGCAGTATTTT. This codes for CASRTSGRGPDTQYF.

V and J are TRBV7-9 and TRBJ2-3, with 11 bases aligning to TRBD2. The germline gives CDR1 SEHNR, CDR2 FQNEAQ (reference sequence). The CDR3 covers 18 residues. V dropped 3 bases and J dropped 4; count of bases not matched to a gene: 12. The CDR3 is CASSFSRRSSGGSDTQYF. Written as DNA, the CDR3 is TGTGCCAGCAGCTTTAGTAGGAGATCTAGCGGGGGGTCAGATACGCAGTATTTT.

The genes are TRBV19 and TRBJ1-1; 7 bases align to TRBD1. Germline CDR1 and CDR2: LNHDA and SQIVND (reference sequence). Trimming cost V 6 bases and J 2 bases; bases outside gene matches: 9. The CDR3 spans 15 residues. CDR3 in amino acids: CASRIYGQANTEAFF. The CDR3 DNA sequence: TGTGCCAGTAGGATTTACGGACAGGCTAACACTGAAGCTTTCTTT.

The chain carries TRBV7-2 and TRBJ1-5; unclear D gene. Germline-derived CDR1 and CDR2 are SGHTA and FQGNSA. V lost 5 bases and J 2 bases, leaving 10 bases between the germline ends. The CDR3 is made up of 14 amino acids. CDR3 sequence (DNA): TGTGCCAGCAGCCCGGGGAGGGGCAATCAGCCCCAGCATTTT. Its protein is CASSPGRGNQPQHF.

This clone came up a few times. This rearrangement joins TRBV29-1 to TRBJ1-2; 10 nucleotides match TRBD1. The CDR3 is made up of 13 amino acids. From germline, CDR1 is SQVTM and CDR2 ANQGSEA. V shed 7 bases, J shed 4 bases, and the junction held 6 bases outside the gene matches. DNA of the CDR3: TGCAGCGCCCGGACAGGGGGAAGCTATGGCTACACCTTC. It specifies CSARTGGSYGYTF.

The V gene is TRBV2, the J gene TRBJ2-2; tentative D call: TRBD1 (5 bases). The CDR3 is made up of 14 amino acids. Germline CDR1 SNHLY, CDR2 FYNNEI. Trimming took off 4 bases at V and 1 base at J, with 7 bases between the two ends. CDR3 protein: CASSGGQNTGELFF. The CDR3 DNA is TGTGCCAGCAGTGGCGGACAGAACACCGGGGAGCTGTTTTTT.

The table lists this clone with a count of one. V is TRBV2 and J is TRBJ1-1, with D perhaps TRBD1 (5 bases). The ends were cut back, 6 bases at V and 2 bases at J, with 16 bases in the middle. The germline CDR1 and CDR2 sequences are SNHLY and FYNNEI. This CDR3 is 15 amino acids long. CDR3 in DNA: TGTGCCAGCAGGACACAACTGACAGACAACACTGAAGCTTTCTTT. Protein: CASRTQLTDNTEAFF. The full variable domain, rest sourced from reference TRBV2 and TRBJ1-1, is EPEVTQTPSHQVTQMGQEVILRCVPISNHLYFYWYRQILGQKVEFLVSFYNNEISEKSEIFDDQFSVERPDGSNFTLKIRSTKLEDSAMYFCASRTQLTDNTEAFFGQGTRLTVV.

The chain combines TRBV2 with TRBJ2-1; possible D gene TRBD2, 5 bases. Germline lookup yields CDR1 SNHLY and CDR2 FYNNEI. The CDR3 is made up of 14 amino acids. V was shortened by 4 bases and J by 0 bases, with 7 bases between the two germline ends. This chain's CDR3 is CASSGLTSYNEQFF. The CDR3 DNA reads as TGTGCCAGCAGTGGACTAACCTCCTACAATGAGCAGTTCTTC.

This sequence joins TRBV18 and TRBJ2-5; the D gene is possibly TRBD1 (6 bases). The CDR3 has 15 residues. Germline-derived CDR1 and CDR2 are KGHSH and LQKENI. V lost 1 base and J lost 2, with 11 bases in between. The CDR3 DNA reads as TGTGCCAGCTCACCACTCCTGGGGGCGCAAGAGACCCAGTACTTC. Its protein is CASSPLLGAQETQYF.